What follows describes a single TCR beta chain. The data stem from a study of blood T cell repertoires in COVID-19. Overall study context: From T cells, B-cell-depleted T cells, or PBMCs came the material, which was cDNA or gDNA.

Losses at the gene ends were 2 bases for V and 4 bases for J; bases not matched to a gene: 3. The CDR3 spans 15 residues. Germline V lookup: CDR1 LGHNA, CDR2 YNFKEQ. Sequencing was performed with immunoSEQ multiplex PCR; in TCRdb, only in-frame clones are kept and a portion is missing. The data hold some 130,000 clones, with almost 80% observed a single time. The material sequenced was peripheral blood. This receptor was identified in a man aged 55 to 70 who had recovered from COVID-19. This rearrangement joins TRBV4-2 to TRBJ1-3, with 9 bases identical to TRBD1. The CDR3 sequence: CASSQYRGQGNTIYF. DNA for the CDR3: TGTGCCAGCAGCCAATACAGGGGGCAAGGAAACACCATATATTTT.